Here is one T cell receptor (beta chain) with its context. It lacks a known antigen. Base qualities are missing; no much larger clone stands one base away. TCRbeta CDR3 regions were amplified from genomic DNA using the immunoSEQ Assay, a bias-controlled multiplex PCR. The study's own analysis went as follows. The number of nucleated cells in each sample was estimated by amplification of reference gene primers within the assay. Sequence reads were collapsed and filtered to measure the absolute abundance of every unique TCRbeta CDR3 rearrangement. For each sample, productive Simpson clonality was calculated by taking the square root of Simpson's diversity index across productive rearrangements. TCRdb holds this immuneACCESS table with in-frame rearrangements only. Some clones are missing; in checked studies, unresolved V genes explain under half, and the rest has no known cause. That table supplies the V and J calls and clone size; D and trimming were determined from the DNA. The sample profile shows about 120,000 clones; roughly 84% of them were found once. The ten largest clones add up to roughly 3.5% of the sample.

The entry originates in a study of blood T cell repertoires in COVID-19 (dated by TCRdb to the early 2020s). At the level of the whole study: Samples from collaborators originated in the United States, Italy and Spain and spanned both the acute and convalescent phases of COVID-19. The prospective study material was composed of cDNA or gDNA derived from T cells, B-cell-depleted T cells, or PBMCs. Subjects who had been exposed to COVID-19, were actively infected with it, or had recovered from it provided the deeply sampled blood TCRbeta repertoires that made up the dataset. A freely available public database, intended as a resource for researchers studying the immune response to SARS-CoV-2, is where the repertoires were released. Samples were obtained from the ongoing ImmuneRACE study (first 160 participants) and from roughly 1,300 subjects provided by 6 global collaborators. The sample metadata nearly always contained a de-identified subject ID, COVID-19 status, age in years and sex. HLA class I and class II types, where available, came from metadata supplied by the sample provider rather than from assay-based typing. Findings and caveats that apply to the study as a whole: The quantity of clinical and demographic metadata differed by source and by participant and was supplied without curation.

Each collaborating institution followed its own protocols to collect whole blood in K2EDTA tubes. For TCRbeta analysis, collaborator samples were shipped as frozen whole blood, as isolated PBMCs, or as DNA extracted from either sample type. Relative to germline, V is 8 bases shorter and J is 6 bases shorter, with 13 bases between their ends. From a lookup of the germline V gene, CDR1 and CDR2 are MRHNA and SNTAGT. Inclusive of the bounding cysteine and phenylalanine, the CDR3 is 13 residues long. Here the CDR3 DNA is all that survives: 39 bases in frame from base 1. The sequence joins TRBV6-4 to TRBJ2-2; TRBD1 is perhaps the D gene, given 6 matching bases. Sequenced material: peripheral blood. The clonotype originates from a man aged 35-49 years with acute or convalescent COVID-19. CDR3 reads: CASGSTGPGELFF. The base sequence is TGTGCCAGCGGAAGTACAGGGCCCGGGGAGCTGTTTTTT.